Included here is one TCR beta chain sequence, with context. Together with a sample-barcoded 5' primer, a J-beta primer mix was included in a second PCR lasting about 6 to 11 cycles. Researchers report that a template-switch adaptor with 12 random nucleotides tagged each cDNA molecule. TCRdb reanalysed the 5' RACE reads using MiXCR and keeps one entry per CDR3 protein. Of about 730,000 distinct CDR3 sequences in the sample, roughly 41% were seen once. This specimen belongs to a study of blood T cells in healthy people across ages. This CDR3 is built from 12 residues. J lost 7 bases, V lost 4 bases, and 5 bases had no gene match. The germline gives CDR1 DFQATT, CDR2 SNEGSKA (reference sequence).

This sequence was found in a woman in her sixties in good health. This chain uses TRBV20-1 with TRBJ2-5; 8 bases map to TRBD2. The sample was blood. CDR3 residues: CSANSGAGTQYF. Here the CDR3 DNA reads TGCAGTGCTAATAGCGGGGCGGGGACCCAGTACTTC.